The 12 T cell receptor beta chains in this list originate from one sample, sequenced in a study of blood T cells in healthy people across ages. For the second PCR, which ran for about 7 to 12 cycles, a sample-barcoded 5' primer and a J-beta primer mix were used. One entry per CDR3 protein, called by TCRdb with MiXCR from the 5' RACE reads. This repertoire shows over 600,000 distinct CDR3 sequences, 56% found once; its top ten account for approximately 24%. The specimen sequenced was blood. These receptors originate from a man between 35 and 55 years old in good health.

This chain links TRBV27 with TRBJ2-7, with 9 bases matching TRBD2. V was pared by 5 bases and J by 7 bases, with 6 bases of the junction left unmatched. CDR1 and CDR2 from the germline V gene are MNHEY and SMNVEV (reference sequence). This CDR3 region has 13 residues. In DNA, the CDR3 is TGTGCCAGCAGTGTTCTGCGGGGGGGGGAGCAGTACTTC. Its protein is CASSVLRGGEQYF.

The chain combines TRBV7-9 with TRBJ2-7; TRBD2 matches 7 bases. The CDR3 has 15 amino acids. V shed 4 bases and J 7 bases; nucleotides not matched to a gene: 13. Germline V lookup: CDR1 SEHNR, CDR2 FQNEAQ (reference sequence). CDR3: CASSSGGSLGNEQYF. The CDR3 bases are TGTGCCAGCAGCTCTGGCGGGAGTCTGGGGAATGAGCAGTACTTC.

V usage is TRBV4-2 and J usage is TRBJ2-3; D may be TRBD1 (6 bases). This CDR3 has 15 amino acids. The germline gives CDR1 LGHNA, CDR2 YNFKEQ. V was cut by 3 bases and J by 5 bases, with 15 bases left in between. CDR3 sequence (DNA): TGTGCCAGCAGCCATGAACAGGGTCAGGTAGATACGCAGTATTTT. This gives the protein CASSHEQGQVDTQYF.

The chain has TRBV12-3 or TRBV12-4 and TRBJ2-5, with D unclear. CDR3 length: 12 residues. Trimming took 4 bases from V and 12 from J, leaving 15 bases between them. This chain's CDR3 is CASSYPGREEYF. In nucleotides, the CDR3 is TGTGCCAGCAGTTATCCGGGCCGCGAGGAGTACTTC.

This clonotype was recorded a few times. This chain connects TRBV20-1 to TRBJ2-5; TRBD2 agrees at 9 bases. Germline lookup yields CDR1 DFQATT and CDR2 SNEGSKA (reference sequence). V shed 0 bases, J shed 1 base, and the junction held 3 bases outside the gene matches. This CDR3 is built from 15 residues. The CDR3 is CSARDLAGSQETQYF. The CDR3 DNA reads TGCAGTGCTAGAGATCTAGCGGGAAGCCAAGAGACCCAGTACTTC.

The J gene is TRBJ1-2, the V gene TRBV6-2 or TRBV6-3, with D perhaps matching TRBD1 (6 bases). V lost 3 bases to trimming and J lost 6 bases, with 23 bases between them. Germline CDR1 MNHEY, CDR2 SVGEGT. The CDR3 is 17 residues long. The CDR3 loop reads CASSYTGTRLGSDGYTF. CDR3 DNA: TGTGCCAGCAGTTATACCGGGACAAGGTTGGGGTCGGATGGCTACACCTTC.

This clonotype was detected ten times or more. The chain uses TRBV7-2 and TRBJ2-1; TRBD2 matches 7 bases. The CDR3 totals 16 residues. After removal of 5 bases from V and 0 bases from J, the junction contained 7 bases not matched to a gene. Germline V gene data show CDR1 as SGHTA and CDR2 as FQGNSA. CDR3: CASSPRQRGSYNEQFF. The CDR3 DNA is TGTGCCAGCAGCCCCCGACAGCGGGGCTCCTACAATGAGCAGTTCTTC.

The chain employs TRBV9 and TRBJ2-6; D is uncertain. Germline-derived CDR1 and CDR2 are SGDLS and YYNGEE. The CDR3 length is 16 residues. Trimming cost V 3 bases and J 4 bases, with 14 bases left between them. The CDR3 reads CASSAARSRGANVLTF. CDR3 sequence (DNA): TGTGCCAGCAGCGCTGCCCGAAGTAGAGGGGCCAACGTCCTGACTTTC.

This clonotype was counted between two and nine times. The rearrangement links TRBV6-2 or TRBV6-3 to TRBJ1-5, with 7 nucleotides matching TRBD1. V shed 6 bases, J shed 12 bases, and the junction held 11 bases outside the gene matches. The CDR3 totals 13 residues. Germline V gene sequence: CDR1 MNHEY, CDR2 SVGEGT. The CDR3 loop is CASRDTNRGYQHF. CDR3 in DNA: TGTGCCAGCAGAGATACGAACAGGGGTTACCAGCATTTT.

The rearrangement uses TRBV5-1 and TRBJ2-1, with a possible D match to TRBD2 (6 bases). With the DNA end fitting TRBJ2-7 better, the J assignment may be wrong. This CDR3 is 15 amino acids long. Germline V gene lookup returns CDR1 SGHRS and CDR2 YFSETQ. CDR3 protein: CASSLNGGSYNEQYF. CDR3 coding DNA: TGCGCCAGCAGCTTAAACGGGGGTTCCTACAATGAGCAGTACTTC.

V is TRBV5-5 and J is TRBJ1-6; tentative D call: TRBD1 (6 bases). V lost 4 bases and J lost 5, with 13 bases in between. The CDR3 loop spans 15 amino acids. Germline assignment: CDR1 SGHKS and CDR2 YYEKEE (reference sequence). The CDR3 DNA reads as TGTGCCAGCAGCACAACCGACAGGAATAATTCACCCCTCCACTTT. The encoded protein is CASSTTDRNNSPLHF.

The chain carries TRBV20-1 and TRBJ2-3; 9 bases fit TRBD2. V shed 6 bases, J shed 0 bases, and the junction held 13 bases outside the gene matches. Looked up from germline, CDR1 is DFQATT and CDR2 is SNEGSKA (reference sequence). The CDR3 consists of 17 residues. The CDR3 spells CSAIGGLAGKSTDTQYF. As DNA, the CDR3 is TGCAGTGCGATCGGCGGTCTAGCGGGGAAAAGCACAGATACGCAGTATTTT.